This TCR beta chain was recovered during a study of cytomegalovirus exposure and HLA in healthy donors (dated by TCRdb to between 2016 and 2019). Background on the whole study: An earlier analysis of roughly 610 of the donors reported 276 Gb of sequence data and around 100 million unique TCR beta sequences obtained from 180 million or so T cells. The study aimed to test whether signatures of past pathogen exposure could be identified by cataloging public T cell receptors. To decide whether each TCR beta V gene segment behaved as functional or pseudogenic, an earlier analysis of approximately 620 of the donors relied on high-throughput TCR beta sequencing. Because of strong linkage in the cohort, a few DR-DQ haplotypes were treated as single units for association and clustering. A later genetic analysis used genome-wide SNP genotypes for about three fifths of the roughly 700 donors, treating that subset as a discovery cohort. Donor age, sex, ethnicity and CMV serostatus were compiled together with the repertoire data. Roughly 300 gigabases of sequencing data and approximately 92 million unique TCR sequences made up an early release that covered about 640 HLA-typed donors. The later analysis used no new phenotypic data to find candidate immune exposures, relying instead on TCR beta sequences and their occurrence across donors. Of the approximately 400 genotyped donors, approximately 80% fell in the genetic ancestry cluster associated with self-reported Caucasian donors. On average, around 240,000 unique TCR beta nucleotide sequences were sequenced per donor among about 400 genotyped donors of the cohort, with roughly 20% of those sequences being non-productive. To study patterns of TCR occurrence, a later analysis re-analyzed previously published TCR beta repertoires from 650 to 750 donors and added high-resolution HLA genotyping. Using immunosequencing, the study profiled T cell repertoires from 666 subjects and related those repertoires to cytomegalovirus serostatus. The number of donors typed differed by locus, with roughly 629-640 for A, B, C, DRB1 and DQB1, roughly 520 for DQA1, over 600 for DPA1, and around 460 for DPB1. All discovery cohort repertoires had been generated using a single sequencing platform. In addition to the first cohort of approximately 650 subjects, a separate validation cohort of 120 different subjects was used. HLA typing included class I and class II loci at four-digit resolution. The study combined high-throughput TCR immunosequencing, statistical association of individual TCRs with disease status, and machine learning to predict cytomegalovirus infection status.

The method behind the library was the immunoSEQ multiplex PCR assay. A mixture of 60 forward primers for TCR Vbeta segments and 13 reverse primers for TCR Jbeta segments was used in the multiplex PCR. The CDR3 region of rearranged TCR beta genes was amplified from genomic DNA with a multiplex PCR assay. The amplified TCR beta libraries were sequenced on the Illumina HiSeq System as 87-base-pair reads. Processing in the source paper ran as follows. A later analysis tallied 80 million to 95 million unique TCR beta chains across the 700 or so repertoires, and some 12 million of those chains were shared by two or more donors. A nearest-neighbor algorithm error-corrected the raw reads and collapsed the reads into unique sequences, merging closely related sequences to remove PCR and sequencing errors. CDR3 sequences were aligned to IMGT reference sequences to assign V, D and J gene segments. For a sequence to be retained, a match of at least six nucleotides to both a V gene segment and a J gene segment was required. A rearrangement was called productive if the CDR3 had no stop codons and remained in frame with V and J, and every other rearrangement was called non-productive. CDR3 was defined by IMGT convention, running from the second conserved V-encoded cysteine to the conserved J-encoded phenylalanine. The earlier analysis of roughly 590 of the donors excluded any sequence lacking an unambiguous match to a single V gene segment. An earlier analysis of 587 of the donors classified V segments as functional when productive rearrangements were above 56.7% and as segregating when the standard deviation between donors was above 5%. A statistical classification framework was built to diagnose cytomegalovirus status from the catalog of TCR beta chain sequences. A later analysis assigned V and J genes by comparing TCR nucleotide sequences with IMGT/GENE-DB human TR gene sequences. The TCRdist pipeline was used in a later analysis to assign CDR3 sequences and most-parsimonious VDJ recombination scenarios. In a later analysis, each TCR beta chain was defined by its CDR3 amino acid sequence together with its V-gene family, and reads without a unique V-gene family were excluded. A later analysis removed roughly 590 highly shared, low-generation-probability nucleotide sequences to deal with suspected cross-contamination and a sequencing artifact. In a later analysis, a clonal expansion index was calculated for each public chain from normalized within-repertoire ranks of inferred template counts. In a later analysis, generation probabilities were computed using a VDJ recombination model fitted to out-of-frame rearrangements, and the results were checked against IGoR. A later analysis scored TCR-TCR, TCR-HLA and TCR-CMV co-occurrence with hypergeometric tests, applying a repertoire-size bias correction to TCR pairs. In a later analysis, false discovery rates were estimated by permuting HLA or CMV assignments 20 times. In a later analysis, co-occurring TCRs were grouped using DBSCAN, with TCRdist sequence similarity added in when clustering inside HLA-allele-positive subsets. Repertoires with fewer than 30,000 or more than 120,000 public chains, plus five repertoires with anomalous nucleotide sharing, were excluded from co-occurrence clustering. TCRdb re-hosts the immuneACCESS table, in-frame sequences only. Its copies lack some clones; in the studies checked, an unresolved V gene accounts for under half of them, and the cause for the rest is not known. V, J and clone size reflect that table, while D and trimming were determined from the DNA. This sample comprises over 80,000 clones, about four fifths of them detected only once. Under 5.5% of the sample is held by the ten biggest clonotypes.

Results and caveats for the whole study, not just this receptor: A later analysis found that most CMV-associated TCR beta chains appeared HLA-restricted, with HLA associations seemingly driven largely by CMV exposure. Sequencing depth was assumed to be roughly uniform across donors in the presence/absence analyses, though that assumption may not hold. HLA typing was unavailable for some donors at each locus, so association tests used only the typed subset. Some IMGT-functional V segments, including TRBV6-2 and TRBV6-3, could not be told apart with the 87-base-pair reads, so those segments were excluded. A later analysis reported that several top co-occurrence clusters appeared linked to parvovirus B19, influenza, CMV and Epstein-Barr virus. In the study, about 150 TCR beta chains were listed as associated with cytomegalovirus. In a later genetic analysis, a missense DCLRE1C variant was associated with V-gene and J-gene trimming of TCR beta chains, and the association was replicated in an independent cohort. In this cohort, only TCR beta chains were sequenced, and detectable features were limited by the absence of alpha or paired-chain data. Broadly in line with IMGT annotations, most TCR beta V segments showed up in productive rearrangements about 90% or about 30% of the time in an earlier analysis of 587 of the donors. CMV serostatus was the only immune exposure information available for the cohort. The earlier analysis of a few hundred of the donors excluded some 15 rarely observed V segments, including chromosome 9 orphons, because counts were too low. A later analysis found that HLA-associated TCR beta chains were more clonally expanded and had lower generation probabilities than equally common non-associated chains. A further reported finding was that TCR beta sequences accurately predicted the HLA-A and HLA-B alleles for most subjects in the first cohort. In a later genetic analysis, fewer N-insertions in productive TCRs were reported among donors in an Asian-associated ancestry cluster than the roughly 700-donor mean. The authors suggested that the approach could potentially be generalized to other disease states and immunological phenotypes. In a later analysis, TCR association rates were found to vary across HLA loci, with the most associated TCRs seen for DRB1 alleles and the fewest for HLA-C alleles. The classifier was reported to diagnose cytomegalovirus status with high specificity and sensitivity in both the original cohort and the validation cohort. Assigning TCR associations to individual alleles was difficult when HLA alleles, especially DR and DQ, strongly co-occurred. The sequencing pipeline was judged likely to have produced a cluster of highly shared sequence variants as a technical artifact. In vitro tests confirmed that a few of the cytomegalovirus-associated TCR beta chains recognize cytomegalovirus antigens. While some public TCRs were present in many individuals, most TCR sequences turned up only very rarely across donors. Correlated functional status among segregating V segments might reflect linkage disequilibrium, but an unknown experimental factor could not be ruled out. A later analysis associated about 17,000 TCR beta sequences with specific HLA alleles at a false discovery rate of 0.05.

Spanning cysteine to phenylalanine, the CDR3 consists of 14 amino acids. The retained sequence is limited to the CDR3, 42 bases, with the frame set at the first base. As encoded in the germline V gene, CDR1 is SGHDT while CDR2 is YYEEEE. Germline trimming amounts to 0 bases on V and 14 bases on J, with 6 as the count of junction bases outside the gene matches. A word on this clone: It lacks a known antigen. One base away there is no much larger clone; base qualities are not given.

The cohort was made up of under 800 healthy bone marrow donors. Cohort members were all nominally healthy when sampled, although unrecorded immune exposures were likely present. The donor tested CMV seropositive and was one of the 289 seropositive cohort members. Each donor provided a peripheral blood sample, and peripheral blood mononuclear cells were used for TCR beta sequencing. The Qiagen DNeasy Blood Extraction Kit was used to extract genomic DNA from the blood cell samples. The V and J segments used are TRBV5-6 and TRBJ2-1, and 12 bases in between align with TRBD2. This receptor was identified in a man in his forties in good health and CMV-seropositive. Material: PBMCs. The nucleotide sequence is given as TGTGCCAGCAGCTTGGGAAGGGCTAGCGGGGGGGAGTTCTTC. It codes for CASSLGRASGGEFF.